This T cell receptor (beta chain) was identified in a study of tissue T cells after allogeneic stem cell transplantation. Concerning this clone itself: Gene and germline names: mouse. The CDR3 end is not reached by the read, which stops 1 residue before it; the germline J gene fills it in.

Generated by immunoSEQ multiplex PCR, the TCRdb table keeps only in-frame clones and is missing some. This sample carries some 7,800 clones, 65% to 80% of them seen once, and the ten largest clones take about 0.8%. This CDR3 comprises 15 residues. Per germline, CDR1 FNHDT and CDR2 SITEND (reference sequence). Trimming cost V 1 base and J 1 base, with 10 bases left between them. The sequence was collected from a female BALB/c mouse in good health. The strain's MHC haplotype is H2-d. The sequencing sample was made of blood. This sequence joins TRBV19 and TRBJ2-3; TRBD1 is a possible D gene (6 bases). CDR3 residues: CASSIPQGGAETLYF. Partial CDR3 DNA: TGTGCCAGCAGTATACCACAGGGAGGTGCAGAAACGCTGTAT.